These T cell receptor beta chains were read from a single sample in a study of cytomegalovirus exposure and HLA in healthy donors. The method was immunoSEQ multiplex PCR; TCRdb's version includes in-frame clones alone and lacks a portion of them. Altogether 65,000 or so clones are present, 60% to 80% being singletons, with the ten largest covering 2.8%. The sample was PBMCs. These receptors were taken from a man aged 30 to 45 in good health and CMV-seronegative. CDR3s include the opening cysteine and the closing phenylalanine or tryptophan. Fields, in order: D gene, V gene, clone size, J gene, CDR3 protein, CDR3 DNA. A D gene is named only where the DNA matches it firmly. Only some rows state a clone size, as once, few, many or a class for expanded clones.

>NA|TRBV2|NA|TRBJ2-2
CASSEALGGAGELFF
TGTGCCAGCAGTGAAGCGCTTGGAGGGGCCGGGGAGCTGTTTTTT
>NA|TRBV5-4|few|TRBJ2-7
CASSLGGLATNEQYF
TGTGCCAGCAGCTTGGGCGGGCTGGCTACTAACGAGCAGTACTTC
>TRBD1|TRBV6-5|few|TRBJ1-6
CASTKDLTGAFHF
TGTGCCAGCACCAAAGACCTGACAGGGGCGTTCCACTTT
>TRBD1|TRBV9|NA|TRBJ2-1
CASSTGTGEDGEQFF
TGTGCCAGCAGCACGGGGACAGGGGAAGACGGTGAGCAGTTCTTC
>TRBD1|TRBV29-1|NA|TRBJ2-7
CSVEGRTGVLSYEQYF
TGCAGCGTTGAAGGAAGGACAGGGGTTCTATCCTACGAGCAGTACTTC
>TRBD1|TRBV30|once|TRBJ1-4
CAWSGPGTGDEKLFF
TGTGCCTGGAGTGGACCAGGGACAGGGGACGAAAAACTGTTTTTT
>TRBD2|TRBV7-2|once|TRBJ2-7
CASSHSGGVYEQYF
TGTGCCAGCAGCCATAGCGGGGGGGTGTACGAGCAGTACTTC
>NA|TRBV2|medium-sized|TRBJ1-3
CASSELRSSGNTIYF
TGTGCCAGCAGTGAACTCCGGAGCTCTGGAAACACCATATATTTT
>NA|TRBV5-4|NA|TRBJ2-5
CASSLSLETQYF
TGTGCCAGCAGCTTGTCTCTGGAGACCCAGTACTTC
>TRBD2|TRBV5-4|NA|TRBJ2-7
CASSQMTSGGSFYEQYF
TGTGCCAGCAGCCAAATGACTAGCGGGGGGTCTTTCTACGAGCAGTACTTC
>TRBD1|TRBV9|NA|TRBJ2-3
CASSVWDRGSDTQYF
TGTGCCAGCAGCGTCTGGGACAGGGGGTCAGATACGCAGTATTTT
>TRBD1|TRBV6-5|NA|TRBJ1-1
CASSPGTVKAFF
TGTGCCAGCAGTCCCGGGACAGTAAAAGCTTTCTTT
>TRBD1|TRBV7-9|few|TRBJ1-2
CASSSGQGKLYGYTF
TGTGCCAGCAGCTCCGGACAGGGCAAACTCTATGGCTACACCTTC
>NA|TRBV29-1|few|TRBJ1-4
CSVEGLGRDEKLFF
TGCAGCGTTGAAGGACTGGGGAGAGATGAAAAACTGTTTTTT
>NA|TRBV7-7|NA|TRBJ2-1
CASSSSRLVGEQFF
TGTGCCAGCAGCTCTTCCCGACTAGTTGGTGAGCAGTTCTTC
>NA|TRBV2|few|TRBJ2-7
CASSESRAGEVSYEQYF
TGTGCCAGCAGTGAAAGTAGGGCAGGGGAAGTTTCCTACGAGCAGTACTTC
>NA|TRBV5-1|NA|TRBJ1-1
CASSLRGMNTEAFF
TGCGCCAGCAGCTTAAGGGGGATGAACACTGAAGCTTTCTTT
>NA|TRBV7-9|NA|TRBJ2-7
CASSFSGTYEQYF
TGTGCCAGCAGCTTCTCGGGGACCTACGAGCAGTACTTC
>TRBD2|TRBV5-1|NA|TRBJ2-5
CASSPRTSGGDQETQYF
TGCGCCAGCAGCCCAAGGACTAGCGGGGGGGACCAAGAGACCCAGTACTTC
>NA|TRBV6-4|NA|TRBJ2-2
CASSDSGLPNTGELFF
TGTGCCAGCAGTGACTCGGGGCTCCCGAACACCGGGGAGCTGTTTTTT
>NA|TRBV20-1|NA|TRBJ2-1
CSAGREVEQFF
TGCAGTGCAGGGCGGGAAGTTGAGCAGTTCTTC
>TRBD1|TRBV5-6|NA|TRBJ2-7
CASSYRDRSYEQYF
TGTGCCAGCAGCTACCGGGACAGATCCTACGAGCAGTACTTC
>TRBD1|TRBV14|NA|TRBJ1-1
CASSLWDRGADLGTEAFF
TGTGCCAGCAGCCTCTGGGACAGGGGAGCGGATTTGGGCACTGAAGCTTTCTTT
>TRBD1|TRBV5-8|few|TRBJ2-2
CASSLDRGPGELFF
TGTGCCAGCAGCTTGGACAGGGGGCCCGGGGAGCTGTTTTTT
>NA|TRBV2|NA|TRBJ1-2
CASSNHRVYGYTF
TGTGCCAGCAGTAACCACAGGGTCTATGGCTACACCTTC
>TRBD1|TRBV5-1|NA|TRBJ1-3
CASSPLITTGARSGNTIYF
TGCGCCAGCAGCCCACTCATAACCACAGGGGCCCGCTCTGGAAACACCATATATTTT
>NA|TRBV7-9|once|TRBJ1-2
CASSLALQGYYGYTF
TGTGCCAGCAGCTTAGCGCTTCAGGGGTACTATGGCTACACCTTC
>TRBD1|TRBV6-6|NA|TRBJ1-5
CASSIQGQLNQPQHF
TGTGCCAGCAGTATCCAGGGACAGCTTAATCAGCCCCAGCATTTT